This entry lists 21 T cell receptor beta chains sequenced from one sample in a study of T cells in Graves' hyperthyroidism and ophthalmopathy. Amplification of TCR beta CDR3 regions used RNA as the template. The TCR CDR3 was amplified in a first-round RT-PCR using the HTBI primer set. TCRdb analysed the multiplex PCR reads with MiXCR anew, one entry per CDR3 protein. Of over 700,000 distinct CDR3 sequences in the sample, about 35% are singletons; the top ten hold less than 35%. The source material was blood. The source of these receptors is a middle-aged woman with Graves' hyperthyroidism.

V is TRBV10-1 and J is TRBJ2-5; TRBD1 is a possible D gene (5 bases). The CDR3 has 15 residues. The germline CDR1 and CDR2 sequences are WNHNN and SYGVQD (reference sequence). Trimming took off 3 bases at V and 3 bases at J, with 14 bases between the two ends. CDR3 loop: CASSDEAGSKETQYF. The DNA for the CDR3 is TGCGCCAGCAGTGATGAGGCAGGGTCAAAAGAGACCCAGTACTTC.

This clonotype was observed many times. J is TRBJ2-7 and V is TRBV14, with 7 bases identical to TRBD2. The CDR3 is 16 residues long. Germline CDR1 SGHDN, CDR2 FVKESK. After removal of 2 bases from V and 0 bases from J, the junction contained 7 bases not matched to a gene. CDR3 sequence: CASSQLSGASSYEQYF. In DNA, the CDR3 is TGTGCCAGCAGCCAACTGAGCGGGGCGAGCTCCTACGAGCAGTACTTC. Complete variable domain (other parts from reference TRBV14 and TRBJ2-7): EAGVTQFPSHSVIEKGQTVTLRCDPISGHDNLYWYRRVMGKEIKFLLHFVKESKQDESGMPNNRFLAERTGGTYSTLKVQPAELEDSGVYFCASSQLSGASSYEQYFGPGTRLTVT.

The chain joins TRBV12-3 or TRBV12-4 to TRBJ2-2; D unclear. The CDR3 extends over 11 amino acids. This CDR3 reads CASAYSGELFF. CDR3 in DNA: TGTGCTAGTGCATATTCCGGGGAGCTGTTTTTT.

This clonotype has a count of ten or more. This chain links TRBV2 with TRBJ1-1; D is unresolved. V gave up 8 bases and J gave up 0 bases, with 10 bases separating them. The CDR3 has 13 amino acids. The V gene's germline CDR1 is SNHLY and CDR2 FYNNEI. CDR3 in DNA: TGTGCCAGCGGGTTTACTATGAACACTGAAGCTTTCTTT. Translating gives CASGFTMNTEAFF.

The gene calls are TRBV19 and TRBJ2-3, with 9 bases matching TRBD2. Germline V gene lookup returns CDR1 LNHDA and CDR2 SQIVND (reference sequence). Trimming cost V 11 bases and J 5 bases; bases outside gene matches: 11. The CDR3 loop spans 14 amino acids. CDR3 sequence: CASFSGSRRDTQYF. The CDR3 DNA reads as TGTGCCTCGTTTAGCGGGAGTCGGAGAGATACGCAGTATTTT.

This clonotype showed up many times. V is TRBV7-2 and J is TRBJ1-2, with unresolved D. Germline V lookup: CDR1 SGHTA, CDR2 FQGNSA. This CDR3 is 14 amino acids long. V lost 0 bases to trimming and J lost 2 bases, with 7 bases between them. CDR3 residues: CASSLARGNYGYTF. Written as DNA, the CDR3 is TGTGCCAGCAGCTTAGCTCGAGGGAACTATGGCTACACCTTC.

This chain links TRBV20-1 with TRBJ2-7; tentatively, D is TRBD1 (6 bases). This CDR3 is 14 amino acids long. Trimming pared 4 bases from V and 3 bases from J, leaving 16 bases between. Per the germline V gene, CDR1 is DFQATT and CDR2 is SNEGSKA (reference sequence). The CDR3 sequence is CSAIAHTGFYEQYF. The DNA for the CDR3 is TGCAGTGCTATTGCACATACAGGGTTCTACGAGCAGTACTTC.

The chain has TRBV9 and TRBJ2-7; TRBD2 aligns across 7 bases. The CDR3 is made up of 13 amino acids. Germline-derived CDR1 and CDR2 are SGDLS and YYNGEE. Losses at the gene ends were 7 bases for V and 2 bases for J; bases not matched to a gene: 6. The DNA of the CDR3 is TGTGCCAGCGGGCTAGCGGAACCCTACGAGCAGTACTTC. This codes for CASGLAEPYEQYF.

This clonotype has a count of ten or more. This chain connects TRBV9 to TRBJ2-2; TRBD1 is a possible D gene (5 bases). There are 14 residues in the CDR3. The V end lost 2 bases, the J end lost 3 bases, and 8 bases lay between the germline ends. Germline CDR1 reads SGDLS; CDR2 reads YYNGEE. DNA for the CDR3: TGTGCCAGCAGCGTTGACAGCCACACCGGGGAGCTGTTTTTT. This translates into CASSVDSHTGELFF.

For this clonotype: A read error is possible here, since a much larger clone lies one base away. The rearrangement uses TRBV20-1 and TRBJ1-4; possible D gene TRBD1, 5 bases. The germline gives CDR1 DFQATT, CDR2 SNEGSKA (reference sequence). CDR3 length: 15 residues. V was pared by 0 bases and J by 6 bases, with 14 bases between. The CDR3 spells CSAREAQGGDEKLFF. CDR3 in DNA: TGCAGTGCTAGAGAGGCGCAGGGTGGGGATGAAAAACTGTTTTTT.

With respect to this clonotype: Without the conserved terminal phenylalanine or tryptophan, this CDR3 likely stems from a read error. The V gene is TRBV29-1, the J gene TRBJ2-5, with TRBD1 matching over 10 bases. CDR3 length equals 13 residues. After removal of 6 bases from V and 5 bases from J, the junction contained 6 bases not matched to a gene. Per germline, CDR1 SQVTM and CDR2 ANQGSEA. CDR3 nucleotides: TGCAGCGTGACGGGACAGGGGCATGAGACCCAGTACCTC. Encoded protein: CSVTGQGHETQYL.

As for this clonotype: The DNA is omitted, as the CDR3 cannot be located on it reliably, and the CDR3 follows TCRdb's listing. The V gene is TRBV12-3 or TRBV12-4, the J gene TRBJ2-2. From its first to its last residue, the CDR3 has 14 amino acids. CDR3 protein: CASSSSDGTGELFF.

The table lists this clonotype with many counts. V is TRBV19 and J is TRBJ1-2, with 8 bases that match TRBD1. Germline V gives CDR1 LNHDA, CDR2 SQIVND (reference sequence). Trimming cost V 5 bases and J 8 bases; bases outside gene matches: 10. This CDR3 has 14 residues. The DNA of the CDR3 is TGTGCCAGTAGTCCCCCGGACAGGGTGTACGGCTACACCTTC. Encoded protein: CASSPPDRVYGYTF. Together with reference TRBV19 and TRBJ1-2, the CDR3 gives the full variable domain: DGGITQSPKYLFRKEGQNVTLSCEQNLNHDAMYWYRQDPGQGLRLIYYSQIVNDFQKGDIAEGYSVSREKKESFPLTVTSAQKNPTAFYLCASSPPDRVYGYTFGSGTRLTVV.

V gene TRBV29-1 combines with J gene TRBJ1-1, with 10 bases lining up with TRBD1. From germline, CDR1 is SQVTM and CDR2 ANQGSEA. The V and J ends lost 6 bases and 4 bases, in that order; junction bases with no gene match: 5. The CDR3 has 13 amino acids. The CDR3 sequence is CSVTRTGGTEAFF. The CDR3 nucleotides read TGCAGCGTCACTAGGACAGGGGGCACTGAAGCTTTCTTT.

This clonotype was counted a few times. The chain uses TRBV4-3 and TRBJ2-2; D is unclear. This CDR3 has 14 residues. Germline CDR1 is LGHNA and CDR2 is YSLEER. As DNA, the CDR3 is TGCGCTTCACGTCTACAGCCATCGACCGGGGAGCTGTTTTTT. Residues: CASRLQPSTGELFF.

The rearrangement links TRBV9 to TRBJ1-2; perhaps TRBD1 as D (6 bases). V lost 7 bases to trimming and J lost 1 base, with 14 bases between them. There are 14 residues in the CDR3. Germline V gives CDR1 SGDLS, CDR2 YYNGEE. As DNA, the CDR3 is TGTGCCAGCGGCCCAGGGGAGCTTAACTATGGCTACACCTTC. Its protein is CASGPGELNYGYTF.

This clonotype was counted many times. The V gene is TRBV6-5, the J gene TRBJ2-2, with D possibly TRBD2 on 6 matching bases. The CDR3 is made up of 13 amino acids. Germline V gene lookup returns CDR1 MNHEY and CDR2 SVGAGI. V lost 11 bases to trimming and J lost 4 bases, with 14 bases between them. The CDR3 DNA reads TGTGCCGCGTCAACGGGAGCCACCGGGGAGCTGTTTTTT. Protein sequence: CAASTGATGELFF.

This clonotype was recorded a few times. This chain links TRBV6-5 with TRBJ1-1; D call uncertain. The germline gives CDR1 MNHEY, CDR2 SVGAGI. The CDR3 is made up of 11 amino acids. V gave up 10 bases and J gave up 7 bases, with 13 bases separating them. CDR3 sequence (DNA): TGTGCCACCACAGCGGGAGGTGAAGCTTTCTTT. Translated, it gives CATTAGGEAFF.

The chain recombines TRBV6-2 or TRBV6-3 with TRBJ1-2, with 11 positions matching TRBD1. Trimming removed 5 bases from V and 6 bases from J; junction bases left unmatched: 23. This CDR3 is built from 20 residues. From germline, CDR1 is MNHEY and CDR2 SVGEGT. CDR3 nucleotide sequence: TGTGCCAGCAGTCAGAGATGGAAGAGGACAGGGGGCTTCGGACTAGATGGCTACACCTTC. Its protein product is CASSQRWKRTGGFGLDGYTF.

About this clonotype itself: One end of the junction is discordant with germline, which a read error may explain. CDR3 protein: CATSDGQGGTYEQYF. CDR3 coding DNA: TGTGCCACCAGTGATGGACAGGGTGGGACCTACGAGCAGTACTTC. This rearrangement joins TRBV10-3 to TRBJ2-7, with 8 positions matching TRBD1. Germline CDR1 ENHRY, CDR2 SYGVKD. This CDR3 is built from 15 residues.

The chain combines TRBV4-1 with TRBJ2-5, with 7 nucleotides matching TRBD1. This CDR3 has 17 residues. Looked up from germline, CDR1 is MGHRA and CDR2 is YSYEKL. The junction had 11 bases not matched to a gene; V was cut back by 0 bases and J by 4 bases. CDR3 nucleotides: TGCGCCAGCAGCCAAGATCTGGGACAGCTCGGCGGAGAGACCCAGTACTTC. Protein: CASSQDLGQLGGETQYF.